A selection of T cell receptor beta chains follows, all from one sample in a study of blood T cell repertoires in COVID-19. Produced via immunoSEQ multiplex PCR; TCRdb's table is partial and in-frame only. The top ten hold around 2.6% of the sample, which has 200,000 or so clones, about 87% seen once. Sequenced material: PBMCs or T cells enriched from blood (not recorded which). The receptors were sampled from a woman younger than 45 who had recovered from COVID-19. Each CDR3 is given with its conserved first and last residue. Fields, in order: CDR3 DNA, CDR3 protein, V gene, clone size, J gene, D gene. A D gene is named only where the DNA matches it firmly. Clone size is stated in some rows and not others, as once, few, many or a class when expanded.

cdr3_nt: TGCAGCGTTGAAAGGACAGGCGATTACCAAGAGACCCAGTACTTC
cdr3_aa: CSVERTGDYQETQYF
v_call: TRBV29-1
clone_size: once
j_call: TRBJ2-5
d_call: TRBD1

cdr3_nt: TGTGCCAGCAGCCCCTACCATTTGACAGGGGCGGAAGATACGCAGTATTTT
cdr3_aa: CASSPYHLTGAEDTQYF
v_call: TRBV7-9
clone_size: .
j_call: TRBJ2-3
d_call: TRBD1

cdr3_nt: TGTGCCAGCTCCGGACAGGACTCTATGAAATTGGAACTGTTTTTT
cdr3_aa: CASSGQDSMKLELFF
v_call: TRBV5-6
clone_size: once
j_call: TRBJ1-4
d_call: TRBD1

cdr3_nt: TGTGCCAGCAGTTACCGGGGATACGAGCAGTACTTC
cdr3_aa: CASSYRGYEQYF
v_call: TRBV6-2/TRBV6-3
clone_size: once
j_call: TRBJ2-7
d_call: .

cdr3_nt: TGTGCCAGCAGGCGAGGGCTAACAAGAGTTGAAGCTTTCTTT
cdr3_aa: CASRRGLTRVEAFF
v_call: TRBV5-8
clone_size: few
j_call: TRBJ1-1
d_call: .

cdr3_nt: TGTGCCAGCAGTCACAGGCAAGGGGCAAGGATCGAGCAGTACTTC
cdr3_aa: CASSHRQGARIEQYF
v_call: TRBV6-2/TRBV6-3
clone_size: .
j_call: TRBJ2-7
d_call: .

cdr3_nt: TGCGCCATCCCCGAGGGATTGGACACTGAAGCTTTCTTT
cdr3_aa: CAIPEGLDTEAFF
v_call: TRBV4-1
clone_size: .
j_call: TRBJ1-1
d_call: .

cdr3_nt: TGTGCCAGCAGTTACGGGCCCAGGGGGAGGCCTAATGAAAAACTGTTTTTT
cdr3_aa: CASSYGPRGRPNEKLFF
v_call: TRBV6-2/TRBV6-3
clone_size: .
j_call: TRBJ1-4
d_call: TRBD1

cdr3_nt: TGTGCCAGCTCATTGGGACAGGATAATTCACCCCTCCACTTT
cdr3_aa: CASSLGQDNSPLHF
v_call: TRBV18
clone_size: once
j_call: TRBJ1-6
d_call: TRBD1

cdr3_nt: TGTGCCAGCAGCTTGGCGACTAGCGGGGGGTACAATGAGCAGTTCTTC
cdr3_aa: CASSLATSGGYNEQFF
v_call: TRBV5-5
clone_size: .
j_call: TRBJ2-1
d_call: TRBD2

cdr3_nt: TGTGCCATCAGTGAGGCAGGGTTCTCGACGAATCAGCCCCAGCATTTT
cdr3_aa: CAISEAGFSTNQPQHF
v_call: TRBV10-3
clone_size: .
j_call: TRBJ1-5
d_call: .

cdr3_nt: TGCGCCAGAGAACGGGGAGTGGTAGCCAAAAACATTCAGTACTTC
cdr3_aa: CARERGVVAKNIQYF
v_call: TRBV10-1
clone_size: .
j_call: TRBJ2-4
d_call: .

cdr3_nt: TGCGCCAGCAGCCAAGAACTAGCGGGGGGCTCCTACGAGCAGTACTTC
cdr3_aa: CASSQELAGGSYEQYF
v_call: TRBV4-3
clone_size: .
j_call: TRBJ2-7
d_call: TRBD2

cdr3_nt: TGTGCCAGCAGTCGGGACAGGGGATCCGGAAACACCATATATTTT
cdr3_aa: CASSRDRGSGNTIYF
v_call: TRBV6-5
clone_size: .
j_call: TRBJ1-3
d_call: TRBD1

cdr3_nt: TGTGCCAGCAGCTTAAGCTCCATGAACACTGAAGCTTTCTTT
cdr3_aa: CASSLSSMNTEAFF
v_call: TRBV5-8
clone_size: .
j_call: TRBJ1-1
d_call: .

cdr3_nt: TGTGCCAGCAGCGCGTGGGACATGAACACTGAAGCTTTCTTT
cdr3_aa: CASSAWDMNTEAFF
v_call: TRBV9
clone_size: .
j_call: TRBJ1-1
d_call: .

cdr3_nt: TGTGCCAGCAGTGACAGGCGGGGGGAGGGGTATGGCTACACCTTC
cdr3_aa: CASSDRRGEGYGYTF
v_call: TRBV6-4
clone_size: .
j_call: TRBJ1-2
d_call: .

cdr3_nt: TGTGCCAGCGGAAGAGCTAGCGAACGCAATGAGCAGTTCTTC
cdr3_aa: CASGRASERNEQFF
v_call: TRBV11-2
clone_size: once
j_call: TRBJ2-1
d_call: .

cdr3_nt: TGTGCCAGCAGCTTAGTACTTCGGAACACTGAAGCTTTCTTT
cdr3_aa: CASSLVLRNTEAFF
v_call: TRBV7-9
clone_size: .
j_call: TRBJ1-1
d_call: .

cdr3_nt: TGTGCCAGCAGCTTACTTCCTTTCGAGGAGCAGTTCTTC
cdr3_aa: CASSLLPFEEQFF
v_call: TRBV5-4
clone_size: .
j_call: TRBJ2-1
d_call: .

cdr3_nt: TGTGCCAGCAGCTTAGCGCGACGGGGCACTGAAGCTTTCTTT
cdr3_aa: CASSLARRGTEAFF
v_call: TRBV7-2
clone_size: .
j_call: TRBJ1-1
d_call: .

cdr3_nt: TGTGCCAGCATTAGAGCAGTTGCGGGGGTCTACGAGCAGTACTTC
cdr3_aa: CASIRAVAGVYEQYF
v_call: TRBV6-5
clone_size: .
j_call: TRBJ2-7
d_call: TRBD2

cdr3_nt: TGTGCCAGCCACAGGGGGGGATCATTCACTGAAGCTTTCTTT
cdr3_aa: CASHRGGSFTEAFF
v_call: TRBV2
clone_size: .
j_call: TRBJ1-1
d_call: TRBD1

cdr3_nt: TGTGCCAGCAGCCAATTTACAGGGTACGACTACAATGAGCAGTTCTTC
cdr3_aa: CASSQFTGYDYNEQFF
v_call: TRBV7-3
clone_size: .
j_call: TRBJ2-1
d_call: .

cdr3_nt: TGTGCCAGTAGTATCGGGATTCCCTTTAATGAAAAACTGTTTTTT
cdr3_aa: CASSIGIPFNEKLFF
v_call: TRBV19
clone_size: .
j_call: TRBJ1-4
d_call: .

cdr3_nt: TGTGCTAGTGGTTTGGGAGGCTTTCAGCCCCAGCATTTT
cdr3_aa: CASGLGGFQPQHF
v_call: TRBV12-5
clone_size: .
j_call: TRBJ1-5
d_call: .